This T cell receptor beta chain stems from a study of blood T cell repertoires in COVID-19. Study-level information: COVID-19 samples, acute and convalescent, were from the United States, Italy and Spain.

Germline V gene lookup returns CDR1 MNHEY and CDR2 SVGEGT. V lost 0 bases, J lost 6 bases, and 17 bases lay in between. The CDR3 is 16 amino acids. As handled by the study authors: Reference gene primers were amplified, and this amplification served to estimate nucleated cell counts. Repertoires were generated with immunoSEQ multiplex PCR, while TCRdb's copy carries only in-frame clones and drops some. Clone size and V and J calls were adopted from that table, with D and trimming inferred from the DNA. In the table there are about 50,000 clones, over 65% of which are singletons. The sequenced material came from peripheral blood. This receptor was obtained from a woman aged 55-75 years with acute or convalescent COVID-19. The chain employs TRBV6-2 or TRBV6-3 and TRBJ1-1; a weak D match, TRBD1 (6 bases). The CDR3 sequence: CASSYSGAGALSEAFF. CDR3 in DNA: TGTGCCAGCAGTTACTCTGGGGCGGGGGCCTTATCTGAAGCTTTCTTT.